This T cell receptor beta chain was sequenced during a study of OX40 agonist ivuxolimab in advanced cancers. Study observations and caveats: At doses 0.1 to 3.0 mg/kg, CD4+ and CD8+ clones expanded.

Sequenced by immunoSEQ multiplex PCR; TCRdb stores in-frame clones only, minus some. The sample yields more than 35,000 clones, around three quarters seen once. By frequency in the sample, this clone is medium-sized. Antigen unknown. The receptor was isolated from an adult with an advanced solid tumor such as melanoma, head and neck, liver or kidney cancer. The sample was CD4+ or CD8+ T cells sorted from blood, taken in a trial of the OX40 agonist ivuxolimab.

CDR3 bases: TGTGCCAGCAGTCAGGGACTTTACGAGCAGTACTTC. It specifies CASSQGLYEQYF. The chain couples TRBV6-5 to TRBJ2-7, with D perhaps matching TRBD2 (6 bases). Germline CDR1 is MNHEY and CDR2 is SVGAGI. The CDR3 length is 12 residues. Trimming removed 5 bases at V and 4 bases at J, with 9 bases between.